Included here is one T cell receptor (beta chain) sequence, with context. At one boundary the junction diverges from the germline segment, which might be a read error. Other DNA sequences within the sample encode an identical CDR3. The germline CDR1 and CDR2 sequences are SGHRS and YFSETQ. CDR3 size: 13 residues. This record belongs to a study of cytomegalovirus exposure and HLA in healthy donors. A multiplex PCR was run with 60 Vbeta primers and 13 Jbeta primers. Sequenced by immunoSEQ multiplex PCR; TCRdb stores in-frame clones only, minus some. The sample yields approximately 89,000 clones, 55% to 80% seen once.

The clonotype originates from a female donor in good health and CMV-seronegative. The V call is TRBV5-1, the J call TRBJ1-2; a possible D gene is TRBD1 (6 bases). Input material: PBMCs. CDR3 in amino acids: CASSGDNNYGYTF. The DNA of the CDR3 is TGCGCCAGCAGCGGGGACAACAACTACGGCTACACCTTC. Combining the CDR3 with reference TRBV5-1 and TRBJ1-2 gives the whole variable domain KAGVTQTPRYLIKTRGQQVTLSCSPISGHRSVSWYQQTPGQGLQFLFEYFSETQRNKGNFPGRFSGRQFSNSRSEMNVSTLELGDSALYLCASSGDNNYGYTFGSGTRLTVV.